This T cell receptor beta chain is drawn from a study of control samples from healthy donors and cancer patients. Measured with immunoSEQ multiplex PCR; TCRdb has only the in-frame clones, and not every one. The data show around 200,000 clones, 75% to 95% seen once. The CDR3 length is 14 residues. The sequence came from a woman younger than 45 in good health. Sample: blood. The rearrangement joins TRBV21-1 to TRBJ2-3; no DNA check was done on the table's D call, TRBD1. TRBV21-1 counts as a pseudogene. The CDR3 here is CASSQIQGADTQYF. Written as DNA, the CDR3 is TGTGCCAGCAGCCAAATACAGGGGGCAGATACGCAGTATTTT.